Shown below are 31 T cell receptor beta chains from a single sample sequenced in a study of blood T cell repertoires in COVID-19. Using immunoSEQ multiplex PCR, the repertoire was profiled, and TCRdb retains in-frame clones only, with some absent. The sample lists roughly 240,000 clones, roughly 84% occurring once. Sequenced input: peripheral blood. These receptors all stem from a middle-aged man who had recovered from COVID-19.

The chain carries TRBV19 and TRBJ2-7, with 7 bases that match TRBD1. Trimming cost V 5 bases and J 0 bases; bases outside gene matches: 7. Germline V CDR1 and CDR2: LNHDA, SQIVND (reference sequence). The CDR3 runs to 15 residues. DNA for the CDR3: TGTGCCAGTAGTCGGACAGGCCAAAGCTCCTACGAGCAGTACTTC. Translating gives CASSRTGQSSYEQYF.

The chain has TRBV7-8 and TRBJ1-6, with 11 bases lining up with TRBD1. After removal of 5 bases from V and 4 bases from J, the junction contained 16 bases not matched to a gene. Germline V gene sequence: CDR1 SGHVS, CDR2 FQNEAQ. The CDR3 is 20 amino acids. The CDR3 nucleotides read TGTGCCAGCAGCCAACTCCGGGACAGGGGGTCCTCGGTATATAATTCACCCCTCCACTTT. Translated, it gives CASSQLRDRGSSVYNSPLHF.

The chain recombines TRBV11-1 with TRBJ2-7; D is perhaps TRBD2 (6 bases). The V gene lost 0 bases and the J gene lost 2 bases, with 11 bases spanning the gap. The CDR3 runs 15 residues. CDR1 SGHAT and CDR2 FQDESV come from the germline V gene (reference sequence). CDR3 DNA: TGTGCCAGCAGCTTAGCGGGACGGACTACCTACGAGCAGTACTTC. It translates to CASSLAGRTTYEQYF.

The V and J genes are TRBV9 and TRBJ2-2, with 9 bases identical to TRBD1. V gave up 4 bases and J gave up 5 bases; unmatched junction bases: 9. This CDR3 has 16 residues. Germline assignment: CDR1 SGDLS and CDR2 YYNGEE. The CDR3 coding sequence is TGTGCCAGCAGCCCAGTGACAGGGGGTCTTACCGGGGAGCTGTTTTTT. Translation: CASSPVTGGLTGELFF.

With respect to this clone: The same CDR3 also results from other DNA sequences found in this sample. The chain carries TRBV19 and TRBJ1-5; D is perhaps TRBD1 (5 bases). CDR3 length: 13 amino acids. The germline CDR1 and CDR2 sequences are LNHDA and SQIVND (reference sequence). Trimming left V 7 bases short and J 1 base short, with 8 bases between. CDR3 protein: CASTGGSNQPQHF. The CDR3 region has the DNA TGTGCCAGTACTGGGGGGAGCAATCAGCCCCAGCATTTT.

CDR3 residues: CASRLARISYEQYF. In DNA, the CDR3 is TGTGCCAGCAGGCTAGCGCGAATCTCCTACGAGCAGTACTTC. This sequence joins TRBV7-2 and TRBJ2-7; possible D gene TRBD2, 6 bases. CDR3 length: 14 residues. The V end was cut by 6 bases, the J end by 0 bases, with 12 bases between. The germline CDR1 and CDR2 sequences are SGHTA and FQGNSA.

The rearrangement joins TRBV29-1 to TRBJ1-2; 9 positions match TRBD1. V dropped 5 bases and J dropped 8; count of bases not matched to a gene: 6. In germline, CDR1 is SQVTM, CDR2 ANQGSEA. This CDR3 is 12 amino acids long. The CDR3 nucleotides read TGCAGCGTTCTCCGGGACAGGGAGGGCTACACCTTC. Protein sequence: CSVLRDREGYTF.

This rearrangement joins TRBV19 to TRBJ1-1; TRBD1 matches 7 bases. The CDR3 runs to 15 residues. V dropped 1 base and J dropped 6; count of bases not matched to a gene: 8. Looked up from germline, CDR1 is LNHDA and CDR2 is SQIVND (reference sequence). In DNA form, the CDR3 reads TGTGCCAGTAGTATAGGGACAGGCGTGAGCGCTGAAGCTTTCTTT. Translation gives CASSIGTGVSAEAFF.

The genes are TRBV9 and TRBJ1-2, with D possibly TRBD1 on 6 matching bases. Germline V gene data show CDR1 as SGDLS and CDR2 as YYNGEE. V was clipped by 0 bases and J by 4 bases, with 13 bases between them. The CDR3 runs to 15 residues. This CDR3 reads CASSVDPTGPYGYTF. The CDR3 bases are TGTGCCAGCAGCGTAGACCCGACAGGACCCTATGGCTACACCTTC.

The V gene is TRBV3-1 (or the pseudogene TRBV3-2), the J gene TRBJ2-2; D is ambiguous. CDR3 size: 16 residues. Germline lookup yields CDR1 LGHDT and CDR2 YNNKEL (reference sequence). V was clipped by 1 base and J by 3 bases, with 12 bases between them. The CDR3 region has the DNA TGTGCCAGCAGCCAAGTACTGTCGTCGTACACCGGGGAGCTGTTTTTT. This gives the protein CASSQVLSSYTGELFF.

This clone was seen a handful of times. The chain is built from TRBV6-5 and TRBJ2-7; 8 positions match TRBD2. V gave up 6 bases and J gave up 0 bases; unmatched junction bases: 7. The CDR3 sequence is 15 residues long. CDR1 is MNHEY and CDR2 is SVGAGI in the germline V gene. CDR3 residues: CASRTSGTNSYEQYF. DNA of the CDR3: TGTGCCAGCAGAACTAGCGGTACGAACTCCTACGAGCAGTACTTC.

In DNA form, the CDR3 reads TGTGCCTGGAGCGACCGCGGGGGGGGTTACGAGCAGTACTTC. Amino acid sequence: CAWSDRGGGYEQYF. V and J are TRBV30 and TRBJ2-7; TRBD2 agrees at 9 bases. V was pared by 3 bases and J by 4 bases, with 7 bases of the junction left unmatched. The V gene's germline CDR1 is GTSNPN and CDR2 SVGIG (reference sequence). This CDR3 has 14 residues.

The chain links TRBV6-5 to TRBJ1-2; TRBD1 is a possible D gene (6 bases). Germline assignment: CDR1 MNHEY and CDR2 SVGAGI. Trimming stripped 6 bases from V and 7 bases from J, with 18 bases between. The CDR3 extends over 14 amino acids. DNA of the CDR3: TGTGCCAGCAGGTTCGGGGGGGGGCTACTTGGCTACACCTTC. Translated: CASRFGGGLLGYTF.

This chain connects TRBV3-1 (or the pseudogene TRBV3-2) to TRBJ2-5; tentatively, D is TRBD2 (6 bases). Trimming took 4 bases from V and 5 from J, leaving 14 bases between them. The CDR3 loop spans 14 amino acids. The germline V gene has CDR1 LGHDT and CDR2 YNNKEL (reference sequence). The CDR3 coding sequence is TGTGCCAGCAGCCGCGGGGATAGACGGGAGACCCAGTACTTC. Translating it yields CASSRGDRRETQYF.

V gene TRBV5-1 combines with J gene TRBJ2-3; TRBD1 is a possible D gene (7 bases). Germline V CDR1 and CDR2: SGHRS, YFSETQ. This CDR3 has 14 residues. Trimming left V 4 bases short and J 1 base short, with 10 bases between. CDR3 in amino acids: CASSQGGRTDTQYF. The DNA of the CDR3 is TGCGCCAGCAGCCAGGGGGGACGCACAGATACGCAGTATTTT.

The chain links TRBV5-1 to TRBJ1-1; possibly TRBD1 for D (5 bases). Between the trimmed V and J ends, which lost 5 bases and 1 base, there was a span of 9 bases. Germline V gives CDR1 SGHRS, CDR2 YFSETQ. The CDR3 covers 13 residues. The CDR3 is CASRETANTEAFF. DNA of the CDR3: TGCGCCAGCAGGGAGACAGCGAACACTGAAGCTTTCTTT.

The chain uses TRBV6-2 or TRBV6-3 and TRBJ2-7; a weak D match, TRBD1 (6 bases). V was shortened by 2 bases and J by 1 base, with 18 bases between the two germline ends. The CDR3 loop spans 17 amino acids. Germline assignment: CDR1 MNHEY and CDR2 SVGEGT. CDR3 residues: CASSYPKSDRLSYEQYF. For the CDR3, the DNA is TGTGCCAGCAGTTACCCGAAATCAGACAGGTTGTCCTACGAGCAGTACTTC.

The chain uses TRBV12-5 and TRBJ2-2, with D perhaps TRBD1 (5 bases). With 6 bases removed from V and 0 bases from J, the gap between germline ends came to 8 bases. The germline V gene has CDR1 LGHNT and CDR2 FRNRAP. The CDR3 covers 14 residues. CDR3 sequence reads: CASGETANTGELFF. The CDR3 region has the DNA TGTGCTAGTGGGGAGACAGCGAACACCGGGGAGCTGTTTTTT.

The chain employs TRBV7-8 and TRBJ2-7; 7 nucleotides agree with TRBD2. This CDR3 contains 15 residues. The junction had 13 bases not matched to a gene; V was cut back by 5 bases and J by 6 bases. Germline CDR1 is SGHVS and CDR2 is FQNEAQ. CDR3 region: CASSHRGRARGEQYF. DNA of the CDR3: TGTGCCAGCAGCCATCGGGGGAGGGCACGGGGCGAGCAGTACTTC.

This sequence joins TRBV11-3 and TRBJ2-7; 8 positions match TRBD1. Germline CDR1 is SGHNT and CDR2 is YENEEA. V lost 1 base to trimming and J lost 3 bases; unmatched junction nucleotides: 8. The length of the CDR3 is 16 residues. The chain's CDR3 is CASSLGGTGERYEQYF. The CDR3 nucleotides read TGTGCCAGCAGCTTAGGAGGGACAGGAGAGCGCTACGAGCAGTACTTC.

The V gene is TRBV12-3 or TRBV12-4, the J gene TRBJ2-7; TRBD2 is a possible D gene (5 bases). Trimming pared 2 bases from V and 7 bases from J, leaving 6 bases between. There are 11 residues in the CDR3. Written as DNA, the CDR3 is TGTGCCAGCAGTTTATCGGGGGAGCAGTACTTC. Amino acids: CASSLSGEQYF.

The gene calls are TRBV7-8 and TRBJ2-3; 8 bases are shared with TRBD1. This CDR3 comprises 15 residues. With V trimmed by 4 bases and J by 3 bases, 6 bases remained unmatched. Germline loops: CDR1 SGHVS, CDR2 FQNEAQ. The CDR3: CASSSGQGPTDTQYF. The CDR3 bases are TGTGCCAGCAGCTCCGGACAGGGACCTACAGATACGCAGTATTTT.

This chain links TRBV2 with TRBJ2-3, with 7 nucleotides matching TRBD1. CDR3 length: 12 residues. Looked up from germline, CDR1 is SNHLY and CDR2 is FYNNEI. V dropped 5 bases and J dropped 10; count of bases not matched to a gene: 6. CDR3 in DNA: TGTGCCAGCAGTTTTGGACAGGATTCGCAGTATTTT. It specifies CASSFGQDSQYF.

This chain connects TRBV19 to TRBJ2-7, with 11 bases matching TRBD2. V was clipped by 5 bases and J by 2 bases; unmatched bases: 11. This CDR3 region has 17 residues. Per the germline V gene, CDR1 is LNHDA and CDR2 is SQIVND (reference sequence). In DNA, the CDR3 is TGTGCCAGTAGTTCCGACCCCACTAGCGGGAGCCCCTACGAGCAGTACTTC. Its translation: CASSSDPTSGSPYEQYF.

The V call is TRBV5-1, the J call TRBJ2-2; a possible D gene is TRBD2 (6 bases). Germline assignment: CDR1 SGHRS and CDR2 YFSETQ. Trimming took 0 bases from V and 6 from J, leaving 9 bases between them. This CDR3 has 14 amino acids. The CDR3 spells CASSLAGRAGELFF. In DNA form, the CDR3 reads TGCGCCAGCAGCTTGGCCGGGAGAGCCGGGGAGCTGTTTTTT. The whole variable domain, remainder taken from reference TRBV5-1 and TRBJ2-2, is KAGVTQTPRYLIKTRGQQVTLSCSPISGHRSVSWYQQTPGQGLQFLFEYFSETQRNKGNFPGRFSGRQFSNSRSEMNVSTLELGDSALYLCASSLAGRAGELFFGEGSRLTVL.

The rearrangement links TRBV4-3 to TRBJ1-2; maybe TRBD1 (5 bases). V lost 0 bases and J 2 bases, leaving 10 bases between the germline ends. The CDR3 length is 15 residues. Germline CDR1 and CDR2: LGHNA and YSLEER. CDR3: CASSQDAGKNYGYTF. The DNA for the CDR3 is TGCGCCAGCAGCCAAGATGCAGGGAAGAACTATGGCTACACCTTC.

CDR3 bases: TGCGCCAGCAGCCAAGATCCCAGGGAACACGAGCAGTACTTC. As protein: CASSQDPREHEQYF. The V and J genes are TRBV4-3 and TRBJ2-7; D possibly corresponds to TRBD1 (5 bases). The CDR3 has 14 amino acids. With 0 bases removed from V and 5 bases from J, the gap between germline ends came to 11 bases. Germline V lookup: CDR1 LGHNA, CDR2 YSLEER.

The CDR3, as DNA: TGTGCCTGGAGACCGACCGGGACAGGGGGACCTGAGCAGTTCTTC. Translation gives CAWRPTGTGGPEQFF. The chain joins TRBV30 to TRBJ2-1; 11 positions match TRBD1. The CDR3 has 15 amino acids. The V gene's germline CDR1 is GTSNPN and CDR2 SVGIG (reference sequence). Losses at the gene ends were 3 bases for V and 9 bases for J; bases not matched to a gene: 10. Filled out from reference TRBV30 and TRBJ2-1, the complete variable domain reads SQTIHQWPATLVQPVGSPLSLECTVEGTSNPNLYWYRQAAGRGLQLLFYSVGIGQISSEVPQNLSASRPQDRQFILSSKKLLLSDSGFYLCAWRPTGTGGPEQFFGPGTRLTVL.

This clone was seen more than once but under ten times. The chain has TRBV14 and TRBJ1-3; D remains ambiguous. The CDR3 consists of 17 residues. Between the trimmed V and J ends, which lost 5 bases and 0 bases, there was a span of 17 bases. Germline-derived CDR1 and CDR2 are SGHDN and FVKESK. The CDR3 is CASSTKTPRGSGNTIYF. CDR3 nucleotide sequence: TGTGCCAGCAGCACCAAGACCCCCCGGGGCTCTGGAAACACCATATATTTT.

This rearrangement joins TRBV6-5 to TRBJ2-5; TRBD2 matches 7 bases. This CDR3 is 15 amino acids long. Germline CDR1 MNHEY, CDR2 SVGAGI. V was pared by 0 bases and J by 2 bases, with 3 bases of the junction left unmatched. The CDR3 region has the DNA TGTGCCAGCAGTTACTCAACTAGCGTGCAAGAGACCCAGTACTTC. Residues: CASSYSTSVQETQYF.

This chain uses TRBV3-1 (or the pseudogene TRBV3-2) with TRBJ2-5; the D gene is possibly TRBD1 (6 bases). Germline CDR1 and CDR2: LGHDT and YNNKEL (reference sequence). There are 13 residues in the CDR3. V was cut by 4 bases and J by 7 bases, with 13 bases left in between. The DNA for the CDR3 is TGTGCCAGCAGCCCACAGGGATGGGGGACCCAGTACTTC. This sequence encodes CASSPQGWGTQYF.